One and the same sample provided the 25 T cell receptor beta chains below, sequenced in a study of shared clonotypes between healthy human individuals. Clones were read by immunoSEQ multiplex PCR, and TCRdb kept only the in-frame ones, dropping some. The data contain some 2 million clones, roughly 94% of them singletons. The sample taken for sequencing was naive CD4+ T cells sorted from blood. The subset was: CD45RA+ positively selected. The receptors shown here come from a man between 18 and 29 years old in good health.

This chain joins TRBV7-9 and TRBJ1-6; TRBD1 is a possible D gene (5 bases). CDR1 and CDR2 (germline): SEHNR, FQNEAQ (reference sequence). The CDR3 consists of 15 residues. Trimming left V 1 base short and J 6 bases short, with 10 bases between. The CDR3 DNA follows: TGTGCCAGCAGCTTAGGGGGGACGGCTAATTCACCCCTCCACTTT. Its protein product is CASSLGGTANSPLHF. Supplemented by reference TRBV7-9 and TRBJ1-6, the full variable domain reads DTGVSQNPRHKITKRGQNVTFRCDPISEHNRLYWYRQTLGQGPEFLTYFQNEAQLEKSRLLSDRFSAERPKGSFSTLEIQRTEQGDSAMYLCASSLGGTANSPLHFGNGTRLTVT.

The chain employs TRBV6-5 and TRBJ2-5; 9 bases are a match to TRBD1. The CDR3 totals 14 residues. Trimming took 5 bases from V and 5 from J; bases not matched to a gene: 6. CDR1 and CDR2 (germline): MNHEY, SVGAGI. CDR3 residues: CASSRDRAWETQYF. CDR3 bases: TGTGCCAGCAGTCGGGACAGGGCGTGGGAGACCCAGTACTTC.

The V and J genes are TRBV5-4 and TRBJ1-2; D gene ambiguous. V was cut by 4 bases and J by 0 bases, with 13 bases left in between. CDR3 length: 15 amino acids. CDR1 and CDR2 from the germline V gene are SGHNT and YYREEE (reference sequence). The CDR3 is CASSREMGTNYGYTF. As DNA, the CDR3 is TGTGCCAGCAGCAGGGAAATGGGAACTAACTATGGCTACACCTTC.

The CDR3 nucleotides are TGCGCCAGCAGCCCGGACAGGGGAACAGGCGGCTACACCTTC. Protein product: CASSPDRGTGGYTF. This chain connects TRBV5-1 to TRBJ1-2; 9 bases line up with TRBD1. Per germline, CDR1 SGHRS and CDR2 YFSETQ. V lost 4 bases and J lost 8; bases outside the gene matches: 9. The CDR3 runs to 14 residues.

The chain recombines TRBV9 with TRBJ2-5; tentatively, D is TRBD2 (6 bases). The CDR3 is made up of 13 amino acids. V was clipped by 0 bases and J by 9 bases, with 12 bases between them. Germline V gene lookup returns CDR1 SGDLS and CDR2 YYNGEE. The CDR3, as DNA: TGTGCCAGCAGCGTAGGCACCGCGGGGTCCCAGTACTTC. This codes for CASSVGTAGSQYF.

The chain has TRBV10-3 and TRBJ2-5; no reliable D call. Trimming removed 0 bases at V and 5 bases at J, with 10 bases between. The germline gives CDR1 ENHRY, CDR2 SYGVKD. The CDR3 contains 14 residues. For the CDR3, the DNA is TGTGCCATCAGTGAGTCGAAACTCGCGGAGACCCAGTACTTC. It codes for CAISESKLAETQYF.

This chain links TRBV2 with TRBJ2-3; 7 positions agree with TRBD2. Losses at the gene ends were 6 bases for V and 0 bases for J; bases not matched to a gene: 3. CDR3 length: 14 residues. Germline-derived CDR1 and CDR2 are SNHLY and FYNNEI. The CDR3 protein is CASRAGVSTDTQYF. The DNA for the CDR3 is TGTGCCAGCAGGGCGGGGGTTAGCACAGATACGCAGTATTTT.

The chain carries TRBV4-3 and TRBJ2-1, with a possible D match to TRBD1 (6 bases). The V end lost 0 bases, the J end lost 14 bases, and 14 bases lay between the germline ends. Germline CDR1 and CDR2: LGHNA and YSLEER. The CDR3 sequence is 13 residues long. DNA for the CDR3: TGCGCCAGCAGCCAAGAGACCGGGCAGGGGAAGTTCTTC. This encodes CASSQETGQGKFF.

A note on this clone: Additional DNA sequences in this sample encode the identical CDR3. This CDR3 reads CAWSVDTEAFF. CDR3 nucleotides: TGTGCCTGGAGTGTAGATACTGAAGCTTTCTTT. V usage is TRBV30 and J usage is TRBJ1-1; D is unclear. Germline V gene lookup returns CDR1 GTSNPN and CDR2 SVGIG (reference sequence). The CDR3 loop spans 11 amino acids. The ends were cut back, 0 bases at V and 5 bases at J, with 4 bases in the middle.

CDR3 DNA: TGTGCCAGCAGGGGGGGCCAGGGACAGGACTACGAGCAGTACTTC. Translated, it gives CASRGGQGQDYEQYF. V is TRBV18 and J is TRBJ2-7; TRBD1 is a possible D gene (8 bases). CDR1 and CDR2 (germline): KGHSH, LQKENI. CDR3 length: 15 amino acids. Trimming stripped 8 bases from V and 3 bases from J, with 20 bases between. Full variable domain (outside the CDR3, taken from reference TRBV18 and TRBJ2-7): NAGVMQNPRHLVRRRGQEARLRCSPMKGHSHVYWYRQLPEEGLKFMVYLQKENIIDESGMPKERFSAEFPKEGPSILRIQQVVRGDSAAYFCASRGGQGQDYEQYFGPGTRLTVT.

This clone showed up just once. V usage is TRBV9 and J usage is TRBJ2-2; 14 bases fit TRBD2. V shed 4 bases, J shed 5 bases, and the junction held 4 bases outside the gene matches. The CDR3 covers 16 residues. CDR1 is SGDLS, CDR2 YYNGEE, per germline. The DNA for the CDR3 is TGTGCCAGCAGCCGACTAGCGGGAGGGCGAACCGGGGAGCTGTTTTTT. It codes for CASSRLAGGRTGELFF.

This clone is a singleton in its sample. The chain carries TRBV4-3 and TRBJ2-7, with 11 bases lining up with TRBD1. The length of the CDR3 is 15 residues. The germline V gene encodes CDR1 LGHNA and CDR2 YSLEER. Unmatched junction bases numbered 2, after V lost 1 base and J lost 3 bases. The CDR3 coding sequence is TGCGCCAGCAGCCAAGGGACAGGGGGCGGCTACGAGCAGTACTTC. Protein: CASSQGTGGGYEQYF.

The chain uses TRBV5-1 and TRBJ2-7; 7 positions agree with TRBD1. This CDR3 contains 14 residues. The junction had 6 bases not matched to a gene; V was cut back by 4 bases and J by 2 bases. Germline loops: CDR1 SGHRS, CDR2 YFSETQ. This chain's CDR3 is CASSTGQDTYEQYF. The CDR3 DNA sequence: TGCGCCAGCAGCACCGGACAGGACACCTACGAGCAGTACTTC.

The chain links TRBV7-8 to TRBJ2-2, with 8 bases matching TRBD2. The CDR3 has 16 amino acids. With V trimmed by 4 bases and J by 6 bases, 10 bases remained unmatched. Germline V gene data show CDR1 as SGHVS and CDR2 as FQNEAQ. This chain's CDR3 is CASSSTGLGLPGELFF. In DNA, the CDR3 is TGTGCCAGCAGCTCGACGGGACTAGGTTTACCCGGGGAGCTGTTTTTT.

This clone was seen just once. CDR3 DNA sequence: TGTGCCAGCAGCCTCCACAGGGTAGACCTTAATGAAAAACTGTTTTTT. Its protein is CASSLHRVDLNEKLFF. This chain joins TRBV7-2 and TRBJ1-4, with a weak D call TRBD1 (6 bases). CDR1 is SGHTA and CDR2 is FQGNSA in the germline V gene. The germline V and J ends were trimmed by 5 bases and 4 bases, with 17 bases remaining between them. This CDR3 is built from 16 residues.

This clone was seen a single time. DNA for the CDR3: TGTGCCAGCAGCGGGACAGGGGGATACTATGGCTACACCTTC. The encoded protein is CASSGTGGYYGYTF. The rearrangement links TRBV9 to TRBJ1-2; 10 nucleotides align to TRBD1. The CDR3 has 14 amino acids. Per germline, CDR1 SGDLS and CDR2 YYNGEE. V trimming: 3 bases; J trimming: 3 bases; junction bases outside the gene matches: 2.

The J gene is TRBJ1-1, the V gene TRBV10-3; D is unresolved. The V and J ends lost 3 bases and 7 bases respectively, with 6 bases between them. The CDR3 has 11 residues. Germline CDR1 reads ENHRY; CDR2 reads SYGVKD. The CDR3 sequence is CAISDGSEAFF. DNA of the CDR3: TGTGCCATCAGTGACGGCAGTGAAGCTTTCTTT.

This clone came up once. The chain couples TRBV5-4 to TRBJ1-3, with D possibly being TRBD1 (5 bases). CDR3 size: 14 residues. Germline lookup yields CDR1 SGHNT and CDR2 YYREEE (reference sequence). The germline V and J ends were trimmed by 9 bases and 2 bases, with 15 bases remaining between them. The CDR3: CAILNRSTGNTIYF. CDR3 coding DNA: TGTGCCATCCTAAACAGGTCTACTGGAAACACCATATATTTT.

The count of this clone is one. The chain joins TRBV29-1 to TRBJ2-6; weak D call: TRBD2 (6 bases). CDR3 length: 15 amino acids. Between the trimmed V and J ends, which lost 7 bases and 2 bases, there was a span of 15 bases. The germline V gene encodes CDR1 SQVTM and CDR2 ANQGSEA. This CDR3 is CSASEGIAGANVLTF. The CDR3, as DNA: TGCAGCGCGTCGGAGGGTATAGCTGGGGCCAACGTCCTGACTTTC.

The chain carries TRBV2 and TRBJ1-1, with D maybe TRBD1 (5 bases). V was shortened by 3 bases and J by 0 bases, with 14 bases between the two germline ends. The CDR3 has 16 residues. Germline V gives CDR1 SNHLY, CDR2 FYNNEI. The CDR3 nucleotides are TGTGCCAGCAGTGAGGGCGGAGACAGATTGAACACTGAAGCTTTCTTT. Protein product: CASSEGGDRLNTEAFF. Full variable domain (missing parts from reference TRBV2 and TRBJ1-1): EPEVTQTPSHQVTQMGQEVILRCVPISNHLYFYWYRQILGQKVEFLVSFYNNEISEKSEIFDDQFSVERPDGSNFTLKIRSTKLEDSAMYFCASSEGGDRLNTEAFFGQGTRLTVV.

The chain carries TRBV5-1 and TRBJ2-1; TRBD2 aligns across 8 bases. Germline CDR1 is SGHRS and CDR2 is YFSETQ. The CDR3 runs to 16 residues. V gave up 5 bases and J gave up 9 bases; unmatched junction bases: 16. CDR3 in DNA: TGCGCCAGCAGTCCGGTCCCGGGACTAGATTCCGGTGAGCAGTTCTTC. Translating gives CASSPVPGLDSGEQFF.

In the case of this clone: The same CDR3 can be traced to other DNA sequences in this sample. V gene TRBV6-1 combines with J gene TRBJ1-2, with 8 bases that match TRBD1. The V and J ends lost 4 bases and 5 bases, in that order; junction bases with no gene match: 0. The CDR3 covers 12 residues. Germline-derived CDR1 and CDR2 are MNHNS and SASEGT. The CDR3 DNA follows: TGTGCCAGCAGTGGGACAGGGTATGGCTACACCTTC. Residues: CASSGTGYGYTF.

About this clone itself: At one end the junction does not follow the germline gene, possibly because of a read error. Other DNA variants within this sample encode the same CDR3. The CDR3 region is CASSIPETGFYGYTF. CDR3 bases: TGCGCCAGTAGTATCCCCGAGACAGGCTTCTATGGCTACACCTTC. The chain links TRBV19 to TRBJ1-2, with D possibly TRBD1 on 6 matching bases. Germline V gene lookup returns CDR1 LNHDA and CDR2 SQIVND (reference sequence). This CDR3 has 15 amino acids.

The CDR3 region has the DNA TGTGCCAGCAGTCTCAATCCGACAGGGACAAATTCACCCCTCCACTTT. This encodes CASSLNPTGTNSPLHF. The gene calls are TRBV27 and TRBJ1-6, with 7 bases identical to TRBD1. V shed 5 bases, J shed 7 bases, and the junction held 11 bases outside the gene matches. Germline-derived CDR1 and CDR2 are MNHEY and SMNVEV (reference sequence). CDR3 length equals 16 residues.

The chain uses TRBV5-1 and TRBJ2-1; D unresolved. The CDR3 has 15 residues. Trimming removed 5 bases at V and 9 bases at J, with 21 bases between. Germline V gene data show CDR1 as SGHRS and CDR2 as YFSETQ. The CDR3 DNA is TGCGCCAGCAGGCGCGGAGTCAACGCCGACGGTGAGCAGTTCTTC. Its translation: CASRRGVNADGEQFF. The complete variable domain, with remaining parts taken from reference TRBV5-1 and TRBJ2-1, reads KAGVTQTPRYLIKTRGQQVTLSCSPISGHRSVSWYQQTPGQGLQFLFEYFSETQRNKGNFPGRFSGRQFSNSRSEMNVSTLELGDSALYLCASRRGVNADGEQFFGPGTRLTVL.